This T cell receptor (beta chain) comes out of a study of control samples from healthy donors and cancer patients. This clone occurred a few times. The repertoire was sequenced with immunoSEQ multiplex PCR; TCRdb's copy has only in-frame clones and lacks some. The profile shows fewer than 200,000 clones, roughly 93% of them singletons. CDR3 length: 14 residues. With 5 bases removed from V and 0 bases from J, the gap between germline ends came to 11 bases. Germline V gene data show CDR1 as MNHEY and CDR2 as SVGEGT. The V call is TRBV6-2 or TRBV6-3, the J call TRBJ2-7; D gene ambiguous. This receptor was identified in a woman aged 55 to 70 in good health. Sequences were obtained from blood. The CDR3 DNA reads as TGTGCCAGCAGTCTTCAACAGAGCTCCTACGAGCAGTACTTC. Protein product: CASSLQQSSYEQYF.